This T cell receptor (beta chain) was identified in a study of CD8 T cells in Susac syndrome. The V gene's germline CDR1 is SGHTA and CDR2 FQGNSA. J was trimmed by 9 bases and V by 2 bases; bases with no gene match: 13. The CDR3 is 16 amino acids. Sequencing of TCR beta was carried out in blood CD8+ and CD4+ T cells. The multiple sclerosis controls were treatment-naive patients affected by stable or active relapsing-remitting disease. Both CD4+ and CD8+ T cells were negatively isolated, and TEMRA cells underwent FACS enrichment. An amount of RNA that ranged from roughly 0.45 to 1 ug was reverse transcribed with random hexamers. TCR beta CDR3 was amplified by immunoSEQ multiplex PCR. This amplification extended across 54 Vbeta and 13 Jbeta segments. TCRdb re-called the immunoSEQ multiplex PCR reads with MiXCR, one entry per CDR3 protein. The sample includes hundreds of thousands of distinct CDR3 sequences, roughly 93% seen only once; the top ten take 0.065% to 0.08%.

Sequencing used CD4+ T cells from PBMCs. The TCR originated in a human donor with multiple sclerosis. J is TRBJ2-4 and V is TRBV7-2, with TRBD2 matching 7 bases. The CDR3 region is CASSLWGVARGVIQYF. For the CDR3, the DNA is TGTGCCAGCAGCTTATGGGGGGTGGCCCGGGGGGTCATTCAGTACTTC.